A selection of T cell receptor beta chains follows, all from one sample in a study of shared clonotypes between healthy human individuals. Assay: immunoSEQ multiplex PCR; the TCRdb copy retains only in-frame clones and omits some. Of approximately 1,500,000 clones listed, around 97% are singletons. The sequenced sample consisted of naive CD4+ T cells sorted from blood. These receptors all come from a man aged 30-40 years in good health. Each CDR3 is given with its conserved first and last residue. The D gene is left open where the match is weak. The size entry is marked missing in some rows and otherwise reads once, few, many or a size class.

V gene: TRBV28; D gene: .; J gene: TRBJ1-2; clone size: .; CDR3 DNA: TGTGCCAGCACCAAACTGGGGGGCGCTCAAGGCTACACCTTC; CDR3 protein: CASTKLGGAQGYTF
V gene: TRBV30; D gene: .; J gene: TRBJ2-5; clone size: .; CDR3 DNA: TGTGCCTGGATCGGGGAAGAGACCCAGTACTTC; CDR3 protein: CAWIGEETQYF
V gene: TRBV19; D gene: TRBD1; J gene: TRBJ1-5; clone size: .; CDR3 DNA: TGTGCCAGTAGGACCACAGGGGGCGCATATAGCAATCAGCCCCAGCATTTT; CDR3 protein: CASRTTGGAYSNQPQHF
V gene: TRBV15; D gene: .; J gene: TRBJ2-3; clone size: .; CDR3 DNA: TGTGCCACCAGCAGAGATCTGGTGCAGGCAAGAGATACGCAGTATTTT; CDR3 protein: CATSRDLVQARDTQYF
V gene: TRBV7-2; D gene: .; J gene: TRBJ2-3; clone size: .; CDR3 DNA: TGTGCCAGCAGCCGCACAGATACGCAGTATTTT; CDR3 protein: CASSRTDTQYF
V gene: TRBV7-9; D gene: TRBD2; J gene: TRBJ2-2; clone size: .; CDR3 DNA: TGTGCCAGCAGCTTAGGCACGGGAGGCTACCGAGCCGGGGAGCTGTTTTTT; CDR3 protein: CASSLGTGGYRAGELFF
V gene: TRBV2; D gene: TRBD2; J gene: TRBJ2-7; clone size: .; CDR3 DNA: TGTGCCAGCCGGGGAGGGTCCTACGAGCAGTACTTC; CDR3 protein: CASRGGSYEQYF
V gene: TRBV14; D gene: TRBD2; J gene: TRBJ2-1; clone size: .; CDR3 DNA: TGTGCCAGCAGCCAAAGACTAGCGGAACTAAATGAGCAGTTCTTC; CDR3 protein: CASSQRLAELNEQFF
V gene: TRBV27; D gene: TRBD1; J gene: TRBJ1-1; clone size: .; CDR3 DNA: TGTGCCAGCCGCAGGGGGGCTGGGTTGGACACTGAAGCTTTCTTT; CDR3 protein: CASRRGAGLDTEAFF
V gene: TRBV5-1; D gene: .; J gene: TRBJ2-2; clone size: once; CDR3 DNA: TGCGCCAGCAGCTTGACCTGGCGGACAGTGAACACCGGGGAGCTGTTTTTT; CDR3 protein: CASSLTWRTVNTGELFF
V gene: TRBV7-2; D gene: TRBD2; J gene: TRBJ2-1; clone size: once; CDR3 DNA: TGTGCCAGCAGCTTAGATAGCGGGAGGGCCGTAATGGAGCAGTTCTTC; CDR3 protein: CASSLDSGRAVMEQFF
V gene: TRBV7-9; D gene: .; J gene: TRBJ2-5; clone size: .; CDR3 DNA: TGTGCCAGCAGCCCCCGCCGGGTCCCGAAGCGAGAGACCCAGTACTTC; CDR3 protein: CASSPRRVPKRETQYF
V gene: TRBV7-7; D gene: TRBD1; J gene: TRBJ2-1; clone size: .; CDR3 DNA: TGTGCCAGCAGCACAGGACAGGGCAATGAGCAGTTCTTC; CDR3 protein: CASSTGQGNEQFF
V gene: TRBV27; D gene: TRBD2; J gene: TRBJ2-3; clone size: .; CDR3 DNA: TGTGCCAGCAGCAAGCGGGGGGACAGAGGCACAGATACGCAGTATTTT; CDR3 protein: CASSKRGDRGTDTQYF
V gene: TRBV6-1; D gene: TRBD2; J gene: TRBJ2-1; clone size: .; CDR3 DNA: TGTGCCAGCACCCGAGGGAGGGACAATGAGCAGTTCTTC; CDR3 protein: CASTRGRDNEQFF